This T cell receptor (beta chain) was identified during a study of T cell repertoires in cytomegalovirus infection. About the study: Recently identified HLA-C-restricted CMV epitopes and well-studied HLA-B-restricted CMV epitopes were used by the study. Based on public TCR beta signatures, there were indications of CMV infection and of a matching HLA type. General study findings and limits: Carriage of CMV together with the relevant HLA was identifiable through cumulative public TCR beta family frequency. CMV-specific TCR beta clonotypes restricted by HLA-C dominated the ex vivo response.

V trimming: 5 bases; J trimming: 1 base; junction bases outside the gene matches: 2. Germline V CDR1 and CDR2: SGHVS, FQNEAQ. The length of the CDR3 is 15 residues. With regard to this clonotype: Antigen unknown.

TCRdb called the reads again in MiXCR, with one record for every CDR3 protein. This repertoire shows fewer than 70,000 distinct CDR3 sequences, under 30% found once; its top ten account for 59%. The clonotype comes from a human donor in good health (CMV status not recorded). Some clones in this sample may be carry-over from other donors' samples. Sequences were derived from CD8+ T cells from cultured PBMCs, sampled from culture after CMV antigen stimulation. This chain connects TRBV7-8 to TRBJ2-7; the match to TRBD2 covers 13 bases. CDR3 DNA: TGTGCCAGCAGCGAGACTAGCGGGGGGTCCTACGAGCAGTACTTC. The encoded protein is CASSETSGGSYEQYF.